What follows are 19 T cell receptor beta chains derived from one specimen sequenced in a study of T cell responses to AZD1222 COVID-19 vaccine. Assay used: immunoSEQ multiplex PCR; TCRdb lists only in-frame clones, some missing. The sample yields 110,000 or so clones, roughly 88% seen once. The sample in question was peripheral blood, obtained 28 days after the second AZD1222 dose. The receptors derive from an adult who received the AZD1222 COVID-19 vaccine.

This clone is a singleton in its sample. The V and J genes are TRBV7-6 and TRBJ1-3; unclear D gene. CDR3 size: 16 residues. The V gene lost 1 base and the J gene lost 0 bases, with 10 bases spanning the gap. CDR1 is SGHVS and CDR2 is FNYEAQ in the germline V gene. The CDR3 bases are TGTGCCAGCAGCTTAGGTGCGGGTAACTCTGGAAACACCATATATTTT. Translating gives CASSLGAGNSGNTIYF.

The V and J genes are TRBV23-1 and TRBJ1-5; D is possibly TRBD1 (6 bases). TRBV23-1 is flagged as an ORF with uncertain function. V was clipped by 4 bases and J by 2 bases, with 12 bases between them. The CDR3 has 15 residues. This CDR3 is CASSPQGMGNQPQHF. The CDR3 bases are TGCGCCAGCAGTCCACAGGGAATGGGCAATCAGCCCCAGCATTTT.

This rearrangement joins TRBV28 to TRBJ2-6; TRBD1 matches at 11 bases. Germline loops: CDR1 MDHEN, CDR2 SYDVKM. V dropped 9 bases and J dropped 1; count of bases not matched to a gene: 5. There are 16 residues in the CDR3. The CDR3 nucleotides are TGTGCCAGTGGGACAGGGGGAATGTCTGGGGCCAACGTCCTGACTTTC. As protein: CASGTGGMSGANVLTF.

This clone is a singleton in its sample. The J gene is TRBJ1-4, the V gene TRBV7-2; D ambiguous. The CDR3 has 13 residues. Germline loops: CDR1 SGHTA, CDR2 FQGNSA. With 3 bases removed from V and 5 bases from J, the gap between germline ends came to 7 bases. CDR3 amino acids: CASSLDSNEKLFF. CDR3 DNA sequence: TGTGCCAGCAGCTTGGACTCAAATGAAAAACTGTTTTTT. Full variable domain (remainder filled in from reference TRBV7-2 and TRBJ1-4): GAGVSQSPSNKVTEKGKDVELRCDPISGHTALYWYRQSLGQGLEFLIYFQGNSAPDKSGLPSDRFSAERTGGSVSTLTIQRTQQEDSAVYLCASSLDSNEKLFFGSGTQLSVL.

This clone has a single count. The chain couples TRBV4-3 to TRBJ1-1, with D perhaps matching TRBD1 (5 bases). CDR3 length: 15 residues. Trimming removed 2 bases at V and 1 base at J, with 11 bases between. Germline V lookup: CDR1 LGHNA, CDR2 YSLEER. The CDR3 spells CASSQYETANTEAFF. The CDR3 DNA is TGCGCCAGCAGCCAATATGAGACAGCGAACACTGAAGCTTTCTTT.

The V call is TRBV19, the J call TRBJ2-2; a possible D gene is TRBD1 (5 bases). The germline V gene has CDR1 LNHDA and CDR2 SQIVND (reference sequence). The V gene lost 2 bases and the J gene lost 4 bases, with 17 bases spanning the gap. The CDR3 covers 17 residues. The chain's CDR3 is CASSIPLQGSITGELFF. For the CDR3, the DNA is TGTGCCAGTAGTATACCCCTTCAGGGATCGATCACCGGGGAGCTGTTTTTT.

The CDR3 spells CASSPRLAGASDEQFF. The DNA for the CDR3 is TGTGCCAGCAGCCCTCGACTAGCGGGGGCCTCGGATGAGCAGTTCTTC. This chain uses TRBV9 with TRBJ2-1; 12 bases match TRBD2. CDR1 and CDR2 from the germline V gene are SGDLS and YYNGEE. The V and J ends lost 4 bases and 8 bases, in that order; junction bases with no gene match: 10. The CDR3 totals 16 residues.

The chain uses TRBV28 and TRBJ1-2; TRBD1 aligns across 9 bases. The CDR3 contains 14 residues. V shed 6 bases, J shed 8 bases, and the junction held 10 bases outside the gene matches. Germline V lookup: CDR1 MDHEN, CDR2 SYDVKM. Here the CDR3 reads CASSFEQGAGGYTF. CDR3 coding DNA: TGTGCCAGCAGCTTCGAACAGGGGGCCGGGGGCTACACCTTC.

DNA of the CDR3: TGTGCCAGTCGGGACAGGGTGGGCTCTGGGGCCAACGTCCTGACTTTC. As protein: CASRDRVGSGANVLTF. This chain joins TRBV19 and TRBJ2-6, with TRBD1 matching over 9 bases. Germline CDR1 LNHDA, CDR2 SQIVND (reference sequence). The CDR3 is 16 residues long. With V trimmed by 8 bases and J by 0 bases, 5 bases remained unmatched.

CDR3 amino acids: CASSLAGDSYNEQFF. Written as DNA, the CDR3 is TGTGCCAGCAGCTTAGCGGGGGATTCCTACAATGAGCAGTTCTTC. The chain employs TRBV11-3 and TRBJ2-1; possible D gene TRBD2, 6 bases. CDR3 length: 15 residues. The germline V gene encodes CDR1 SGHNT and CDR2 YENEEA. V was cut by 1 base and J by 1 base, with 8 bases left in between.

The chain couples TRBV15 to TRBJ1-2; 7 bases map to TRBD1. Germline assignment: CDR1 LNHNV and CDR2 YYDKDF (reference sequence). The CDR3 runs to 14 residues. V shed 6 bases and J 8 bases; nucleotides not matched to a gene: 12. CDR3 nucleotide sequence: TGTGCCACCAGGCCTGAGAGACAGGGTGGCGGCTACACCTTC. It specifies CATRPERQGGGYTF.

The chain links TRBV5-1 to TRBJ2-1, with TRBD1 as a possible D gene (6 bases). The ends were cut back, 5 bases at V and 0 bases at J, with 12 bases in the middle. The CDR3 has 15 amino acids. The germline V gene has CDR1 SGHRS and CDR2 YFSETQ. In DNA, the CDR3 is TGCGCCAGCAGAAATGACAGGAGCTCCTACAATGAGCAGTTCTTC. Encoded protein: CASRNDRSSYNEQFF.

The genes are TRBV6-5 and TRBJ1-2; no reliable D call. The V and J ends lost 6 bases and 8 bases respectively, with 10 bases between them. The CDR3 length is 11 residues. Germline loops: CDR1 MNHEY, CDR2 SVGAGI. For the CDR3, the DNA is TGTGCCAGCAGACCCGAATACGGCTACACCTTC. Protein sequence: CASRPEYGYTF.

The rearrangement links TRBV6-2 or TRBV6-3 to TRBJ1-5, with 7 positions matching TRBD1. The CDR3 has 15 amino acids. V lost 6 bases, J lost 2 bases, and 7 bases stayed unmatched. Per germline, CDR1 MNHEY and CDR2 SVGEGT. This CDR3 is CASSLQGSGNQPQHF. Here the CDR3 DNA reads TGTGCCAGCAGCCTACAGGGGTCAGGCAATCAGCCCCAGCATTTT.

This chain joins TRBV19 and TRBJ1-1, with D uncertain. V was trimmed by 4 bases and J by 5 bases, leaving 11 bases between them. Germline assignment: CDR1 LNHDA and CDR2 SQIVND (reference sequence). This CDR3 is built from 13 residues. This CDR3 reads CASSTTAGTEAFF. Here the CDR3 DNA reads TGTGCCAGTAGTACTACCGCGGGGACTGAAGCTTTCTTT.

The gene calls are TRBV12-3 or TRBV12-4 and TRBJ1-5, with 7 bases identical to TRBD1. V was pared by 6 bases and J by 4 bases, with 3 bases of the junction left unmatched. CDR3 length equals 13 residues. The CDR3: CASRGTANQPQHF. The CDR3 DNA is TGTGCCAGCAGAGGGACAGCAAATCAGCCCCAGCATTTT.

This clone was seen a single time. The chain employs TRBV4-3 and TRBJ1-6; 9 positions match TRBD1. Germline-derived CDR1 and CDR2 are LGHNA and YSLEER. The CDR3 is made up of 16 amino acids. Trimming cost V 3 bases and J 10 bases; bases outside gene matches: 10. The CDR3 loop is CASSHQLDRGDSPLHF. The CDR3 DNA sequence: TGCGCCAGCAGCCACCAACTCGACAGGGGGGACTCACCCCTCCACTTT.

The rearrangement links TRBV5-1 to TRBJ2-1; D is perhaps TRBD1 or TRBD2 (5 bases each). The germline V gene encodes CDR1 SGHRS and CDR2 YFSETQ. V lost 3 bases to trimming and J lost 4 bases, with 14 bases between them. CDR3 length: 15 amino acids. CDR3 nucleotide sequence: TGCGCCAGCAGCTCCCTTGGGACGGAGTACAATGAGCAGTTCTTC. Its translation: CASSSLGTEYNEQFF.

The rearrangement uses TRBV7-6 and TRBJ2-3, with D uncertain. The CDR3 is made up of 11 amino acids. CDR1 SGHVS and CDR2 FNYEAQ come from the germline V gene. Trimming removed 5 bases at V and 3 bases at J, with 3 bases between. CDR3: CASSRTDTQYF. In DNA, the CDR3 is TGTGCCAGCAGCCGTACAGATACGCAGTATTTT.